This T cell receptor beta chain was identified in a study of blood T cell repertoires in COVID-19. Overall study: Samples taken during acute and convalescent COVID-19 were collected in the United States, Italy and Spain. T cells, B-cell-depleted T cells, or PBMCs provided the cDNA or gDNA that served as material.

Original analysis: Reference gene primers were amplified, and this amplification served to estimate nucleated cell counts. Sequencing used immunoSEQ multiplex PCR; TCRdb keeps in-frame clones, though not all of them. D and trimming were read from the DNA, whereas the V and J calls and clone size are those reported in that table. The repertoire holds about 300,000 clones, with over 70% as singletons. This CDR3 is built from 12 residues. CDR1 is SNHLY, CDR2 FYNNEI, per germline. The germline V and J ends were trimmed by 2 bases and 13 bases, with 14 bases remaining between them. The sequence came from a woman aged 45-65 years with acute or convalescent COVID-19. The chain joins TRBV2 to TRBJ1-2; D might be TRBD1 (6 bases). Sequencing used peripheral blood. CDR3 coding DNA: TGTGCCAGCAGTGAACGGGACAAAGTATGCACCTTC. It is translated as CASSERDKVCTF.